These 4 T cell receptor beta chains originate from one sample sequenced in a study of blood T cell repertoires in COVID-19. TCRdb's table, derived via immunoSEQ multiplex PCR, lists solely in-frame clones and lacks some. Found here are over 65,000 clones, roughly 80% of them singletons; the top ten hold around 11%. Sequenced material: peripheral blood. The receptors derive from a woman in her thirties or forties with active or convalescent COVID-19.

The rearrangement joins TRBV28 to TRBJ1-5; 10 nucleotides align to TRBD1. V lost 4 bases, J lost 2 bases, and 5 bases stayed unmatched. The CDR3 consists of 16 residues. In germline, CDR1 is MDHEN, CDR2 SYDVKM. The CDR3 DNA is TGTGCCAGCAGTTCCCTTGGGACAGGGGGCAATCAGCCCCAGCATTTT. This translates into CASSSLGTGGNQPQHF.

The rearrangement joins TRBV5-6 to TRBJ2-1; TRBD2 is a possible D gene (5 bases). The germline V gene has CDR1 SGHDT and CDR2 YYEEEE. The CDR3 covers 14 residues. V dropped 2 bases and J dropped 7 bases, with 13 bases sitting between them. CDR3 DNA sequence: TGTGCCAGCAGCTTCCATGGAGGTGGTAATGAGCAGTTCTTC. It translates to CASSFHGGGNEQFF.

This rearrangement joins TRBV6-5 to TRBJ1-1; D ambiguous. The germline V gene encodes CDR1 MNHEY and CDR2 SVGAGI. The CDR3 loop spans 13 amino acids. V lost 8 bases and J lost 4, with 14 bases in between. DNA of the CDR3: TGTGCCAGCCAGACTCAATTAAGCACTGAAGCTTTCTTT. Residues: CASQTQLSTEAFF.

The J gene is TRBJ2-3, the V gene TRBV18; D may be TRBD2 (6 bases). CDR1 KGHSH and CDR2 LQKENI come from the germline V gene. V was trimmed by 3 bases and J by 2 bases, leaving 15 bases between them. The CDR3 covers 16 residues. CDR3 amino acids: CASSPPTSLVTDTQYF. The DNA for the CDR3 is TGTGCCAGCTCACCTCCGACTAGTCTTGTCACAGATACGCAGTATTTT.